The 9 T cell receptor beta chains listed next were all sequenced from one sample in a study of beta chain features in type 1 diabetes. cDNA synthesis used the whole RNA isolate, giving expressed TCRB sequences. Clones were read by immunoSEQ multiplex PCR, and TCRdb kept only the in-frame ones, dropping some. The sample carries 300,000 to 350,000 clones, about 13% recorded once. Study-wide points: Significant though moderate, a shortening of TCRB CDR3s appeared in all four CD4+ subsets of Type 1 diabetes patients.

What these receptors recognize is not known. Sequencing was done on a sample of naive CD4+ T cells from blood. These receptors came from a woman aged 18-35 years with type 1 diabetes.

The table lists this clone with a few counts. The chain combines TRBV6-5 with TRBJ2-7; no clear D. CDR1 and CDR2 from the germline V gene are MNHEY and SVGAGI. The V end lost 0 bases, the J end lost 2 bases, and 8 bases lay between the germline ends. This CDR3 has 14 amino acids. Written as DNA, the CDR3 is TGTGCCAGCAGTTACTCCGCGCAGGCCTACGAGCAGTACGTC. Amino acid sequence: CASSYSAQAYEQYV.

DNA of the CDR3: TGTGCCAGCAGTCGCCCGGGACTAGCGGGCTCCTACGAGCAGTACTTC. Its translation: CASSRPGLAGSYEQYF. The chain links TRBV28 to TRBJ2-7, with 12 bases fitting TRBD2. V was pared by 5 bases and J by 0 bases, with 5 bases of the junction left unmatched. The CDR3 consists of 16 residues. Germline values: CDR1 MDHEN, CDR2 SYDVKM.

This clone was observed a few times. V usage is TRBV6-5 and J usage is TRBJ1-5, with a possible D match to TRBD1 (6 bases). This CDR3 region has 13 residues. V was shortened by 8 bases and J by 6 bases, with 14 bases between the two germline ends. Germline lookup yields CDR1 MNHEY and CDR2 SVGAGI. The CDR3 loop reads CASGRTGTQPQHF. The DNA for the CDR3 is TGTGCCAGCGGACGAACAGGGACTCAGCCCCAGCATTTT.

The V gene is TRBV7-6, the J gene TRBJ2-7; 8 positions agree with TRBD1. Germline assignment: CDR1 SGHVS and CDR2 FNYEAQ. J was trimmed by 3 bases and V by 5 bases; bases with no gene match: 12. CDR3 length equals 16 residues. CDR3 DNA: TGTGCCAGCAGCCCTAGACCAGGGGGCGCTGACTACGAGCAGTACGTC. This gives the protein CASSPRPGGADYEQYV.

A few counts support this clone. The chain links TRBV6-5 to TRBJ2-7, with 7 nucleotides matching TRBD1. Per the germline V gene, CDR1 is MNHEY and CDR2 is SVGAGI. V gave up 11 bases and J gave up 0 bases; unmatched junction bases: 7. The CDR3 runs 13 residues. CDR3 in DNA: TGTGCCGTACGTGGGGACAGCTCCTACGAGCAGTACTTC. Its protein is CAVRGDSSYEQYF.

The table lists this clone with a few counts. The CDR3 spells CASAGFGTEAFF. The CDR3 nucleotides are TGTGCCAGTGCGGGTTTCGGCACTGAAGCTTTCTTT. This chain joins TRBV7-6 and TRBJ1-1, with D uncertain. Germline CDR1 reads SGHVS; CDR2 reads FNYEAQ. The CDR3 spans 12 residues. V dropped 9 bases and J dropped 4 bases, with 12 bases sitting between them.

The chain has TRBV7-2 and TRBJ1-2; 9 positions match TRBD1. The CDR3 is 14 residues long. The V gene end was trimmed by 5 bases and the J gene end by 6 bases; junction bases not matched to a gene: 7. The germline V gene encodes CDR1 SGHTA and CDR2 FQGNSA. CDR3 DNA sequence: TGTGCCAGCAGCAGACAGGGGGGAATGGATGGCTACACCTTC. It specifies CASSRQGGMDGYTF. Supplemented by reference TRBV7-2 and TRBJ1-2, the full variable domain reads GAGVSQSPSNKVTEKGKDVELRCDPISGHTALYWYRQSLGQGLEFLIYFQGNSAPDKSGLPSDRFSAERTGGSVSTLTIQRTQQEDSAVYLCASSRQGGMDGYTFGSGTRLTVV.

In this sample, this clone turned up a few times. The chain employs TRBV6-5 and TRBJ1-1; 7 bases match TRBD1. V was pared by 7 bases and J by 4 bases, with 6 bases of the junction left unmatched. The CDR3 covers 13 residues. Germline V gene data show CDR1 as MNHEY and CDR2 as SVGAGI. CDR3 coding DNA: TGTGCCAGCAACAGGGGAATGGGCACTGAAGCTTTCTTT. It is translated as CASNRGMGTEAFF.

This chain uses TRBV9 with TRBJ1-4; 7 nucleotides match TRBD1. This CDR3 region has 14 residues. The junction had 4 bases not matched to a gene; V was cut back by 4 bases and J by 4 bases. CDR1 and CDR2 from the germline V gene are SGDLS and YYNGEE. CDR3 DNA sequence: TGTGCCAGCAGCACCCGACAGGGTAATGAAAAACTGTTTTTT. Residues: CASSTRQGNEKLFF.